These 4 T cell receptor beta chains share one sample of origin, sequenced in a study of blood T cell repertoires in COVID-19. Sequenced by immunoSEQ multiplex PCR; TCRdb stores in-frame clones only, minus some. The sample holds more than 150,000 clones, under 90% seen once. Sequenced material: peripheral blood. These TCRs come from a human donor in a cohort sampled during active COVID-19.

The chain couples TRBV3-1 (or the pseudogene TRBV3-2) to TRBJ2-3; the D gene is possibly TRBD1 (5 bases). Germline loops: CDR1 LGHDT, CDR2 YNNKEL (reference sequence). The CDR3 loop spans 15 amino acids. Trimming pared 0 bases from V and 0 bases from J, leaving 7 bases between. For the CDR3, the DNA is TGTGCCAGCAGCCAAGACCCAGGGAGCACAGATACGCAGTATTTT. It translates to CASSQDPGSTDTQYF.

This sequence joins TRBV2 and TRBJ2-3; 8 bases line up with TRBD1. The junction had 4 bases not matched to a gene; V was cut back by 7 bases and J by 1 base. Germline assignment: CDR1 SNHLY and CDR2 FYNNEI. This CDR3 has 14 amino acids. This CDR3 reads CASTLGQGTDTQYF. CDR3 bases: TGTGCCAGCACATTGGGACAGGGCACAGATACGCAGTATTTT.

This chain links TRBV6-5 with TRBJ2-7, with no clear D. Germline loops: CDR1 MNHEY, CDR2 SVGAGI. The V end was cut by 7 bases, the J end by 2 bases, with 12 bases between. CDR3 length: 13 amino acids. The CDR3 nucleotides are TGTGCCAGCATCTCAGAGGTTACCTACGAGCAGTACTTC. Residues: CASISEVTYEQYF.

This rearrangement joins TRBV18 to TRBJ1-3; no definite D call. CDR1 is KGHSH, CDR2 LQKENI, per germline. Deletions cut 5 bases from V and 2 bases from J, with 10 bases between. The CDR3 extends over 14 amino acids. The CDR3: CASSSEVAGNTIYF. The CDR3 coding sequence is TGTGCCAGCTCATCAGAAGTTGCTGGAAACACCATATATTTT.